This passage covers 15 T cell receptor beta chains from one sample sequenced in a study of blood T cell repertoires in COVID-19. Some clones are missing from TCRdb's copy, which holds only in-frame ones; the method was immunoSEQ multiplex PCR. This table has 350,000 to 450,000 clones, 85% to 90% appearing once. Sample: PBMCs or T cells enriched from blood (not recorded which). The origin of the receptors is a woman in her twenties or thirties who had recovered from COVID-19.

This clone was seen a single time. The chain joins TRBV6-2 or TRBV6-3 to TRBJ2-1; D is perhaps TRBD2 (6 bases). Germline V CDR1 and CDR2: MNHEY, SVGEGT. V was pared by 6 bases and J by 14 bases, with 32 bases between. This CDR3 has 17 amino acids. CDR3 protein: CASSRYTGLEDVIDEFF. CDR3 DNA: TGTGCCAGCAGCCGATATACGGGACTGGAGGACGTAATTGATGAGTTCTTC.

With respect to this clone: The sample has other DNA sequences that encode this CDR3 too. The chain recombines TRBV9 with TRBJ1-3; possible D gene TRBD1, 5 bases. The germline V and J ends were trimmed by 0 bases and 0 bases, with 7 bases remaining between them. The CDR3 spans 15 residues. Germline-derived CDR1 and CDR2 are SGDLS and YYNGEE. The CDR3, as DNA: TGTGCCAGCAGCGTAGTGGGGGGCTCTGGAAACACCATATATTTT. Protein: CASSVVGGSGNTIYF.

V is TRBV18 and J is TRBJ1-5; D unresolved. Trimming removed 3 bases at V and 5 bases at J, with 11 bases between. The CDR3 extends over 14 amino acids. Germline V lookup: CDR1 KGHSH, CDR2 LQKENI. The CDR3 protein is CASSPGFRDQPQHF. In DNA, the CDR3 is TGTGCCAGCTCACCGGGCTTCCGAGATCAGCCCCAGCATTTT. The full variable domain, completed using reference TRBV18 and TRBJ1-5, is NAGVMQNPRHLVRRRGQEARLRCSPMKGHSHVYWYRQLPEEGLKFMVYLQKENIIDESGMPKERFSAEFPKEGPSILRIQQVVRGDSAAYFCASSPGFRDQPQHFGDGTRLSIL.

Details on this clone: The junction shows a germline mismatch at one end, possibly a read error. The chain is built from TRBV30 and TRBJ1-5; 9 nucleotides match TRBD1. Germline V gives CDR1 GTSNPN, CDR2 SVGIG (reference sequence). The CDR3 extends over 13 amino acids. CDR3 amino acids: CAWSHRGLQSQHF. CDR3 coding DNA: TGTGCCTGGAGCCACAGGGGGCTTCAGTCCCAGCATTTT.

The rearrangement links TRBV6-2 or TRBV6-3 to TRBJ2-5, with D maybe TRBD2 (6 bases). V lost 5 bases and J 2 bases, leaving 24 bases between the germline ends. The germline V gene encodes CDR1 MNHEY and CDR2 SVGEGT. This CDR3 comprises 18 residues. The CDR3 DNA sequence: TGTGCCAGCAGTCCCCGGGACGGAGGGTACACAGGTCAAGAGACCCAGTACTTC. It is translated as CASSPRDGGYTGQETQYF.

The chain employs TRBV7-9 and TRBJ2-2; 14 positions agree with TRBD2. CDR3 size: 18 residues. Germline V gives CDR1 SEHNR, CDR2 FQNEAQ (reference sequence). V lost 5 bases and J lost 4; bases outside the gene matches: 9. The CDR3 nucleotides read TGTGCCAGCAGCAAGCAGGGACTAGCGGGAGCCATCACCGGGGAGCTGTTTTTT. Translating gives CASSKQGLAGAITGELFF. Together with reference TRBV7-9 and TRBJ2-2, the CDR3 gives the full variable domain: DTGVSQNPRHKITKRGQNVTFRCDPISEHNRLYWYRQTLGQGPEFLTYFQNEAQLEKSRLLSDRFSAERPKGSFSTLEIQRTEQGDSAMYLCASSKQGLAGAITGELFFGEGSRLTVL.

The J gene is TRBJ1-2, the V gene TRBV7-2, with D maybe TRBD1 (6 bases). Germline V gives CDR1 SGHTA, CDR2 FQGNSA. Trimming left V 6 bases short and J 8 bases short, with 22 bases between. This CDR3 spans 15 amino acids. In nucleotides, the CDR3 is TGTGCCAGCAGTCGACTAGGGGGGGGGCCTCGCGGCTACACCTTC. Protein product: CASSRLGGGPRGYTF.

Worth noting for this clone: This specimen includes other DNA sequences encoding the same CDR3. The chain couples TRBV27 to TRBJ1-6, with D maybe TRBD1 (5 bases). The germline V gene encodes CDR1 MNHEY and CDR2 SMNVEV (reference sequence). The CDR3 covers 14 residues. Trimming removed 3 bases at V and 7 bases at J, with 10 bases between. The chain's CDR3 is CASSLGQGNSPLHF. CDR3 nucleotide sequence: TGTGCCAGCAGTTTGGGCCAGGGAAATTCACCCCTCCACTTT.

The chain is built from TRBV18 and TRBJ2-7; 11 positions match TRBD2. The V and J ends lost 0 bases and 3 bases, in that order; junction bases with no gene match: 1. The V gene's germline CDR1 is KGHSH and CDR2 LQKENI. The length of the CDR3 is 15 residues. The DNA of the CDR3 is TGTGCCAGCTCACCACCGACTAGCGGGGTCTACGAGCAGTACTTC. Its protein is CASSPPTSGVYEQYF. The variable domain in full, completed from reference TRBV18 and TRBJ2-7, reads NAGVMQNPRHLVRRRGQEARLRCSPMKGHSHVYWYRQLPEEGLKFMVYLQKENIIDESGMPKERFSAEFPKEGPSILRIQQVVRGDSAAYFCASSPPTSGVYEQYFGPGTRLTVT.

The V call is TRBV25-1, the J call TRBJ1-2, with 7 bases lining up with TRBD1. CDR1 is MGHDK and CDR2 is SYGVNS in the germline V gene. The V gene end was trimmed by 5 bases and the J gene end by 8 bases; junction bases not matched to a gene: 8. CDR3 size: 13 residues. This chain's CDR3 is CASSLTGSFGYTF. CDR3 bases: TGTGCCAGCAGTCTGACAGGGTCTTTCGGCTACACCTTC.

This chain links TRBV13 with TRBJ2-3; 9 positions match TRBD2. With 7 bases clipped from V and 7 bases from J, the junction kept 9 bases outside the gene matches. CDR1 and CDR2 (germline): PRHDT, FYEKMQ (reference sequence). The length of the CDR3 is 14 residues. CDR3 in amino acids: CASIRAGGKNTQYF. In DNA, the CDR3 is TGTGCCAGCATAAGAGCGGGAGGTAAAAATACGCAGTATTTT.

The J gene is TRBJ1-4, the V gene TRBV21-1. TRBV21-1 constitutes a pseudogene. CDR3 length: 18 amino acids. This CDR3 reads CASSKGRAGRSTNEKLFF. The CDR3, as DNA: TGTGCCAGCAGCAAAGGGAGGGCAGGCCGGAGCACTAATGAAAAACTGTTTTTT.

This chain uses TRBV5-1 with TRBJ2-7, with D possibly TRBD2 on 5 matching bases. V lost 2 bases and J 0 bases, leaving 12 bases between the germline ends. In germline, CDR1 is SGHRS, CDR2 YFSETQ. There are 15 residues in the CDR3. The CDR3 DNA reads TGCGCCAGCAGCTTTGTCGGGATGCTCTCCTACGAGCAGTACTTC. This sequence encodes CASSFVGMLSYEQYF.

This clone is a singleton in its sample. The chain combines TRBV28 with TRBJ1-1; D is possibly TRBD1 (6 bases). With 7 bases removed from V and 0 bases from J, the gap between germline ends came to 9 bases. Germline-derived CDR1 and CDR2 are MDHEN and SYDVKM. CDR3 length: 13 residues. DNA of the CDR3: TGTGCCAGCACCGGGACAATGAACACTGAAGCTTTCTTT. It is translated as CASTGTMNTEAFF.

As DNA, the CDR3 is TGTGCCAGCAGTGCTAGAACCCCCAAGCAGTACTTC. It specifies CASSARTPKQYF. V and J are TRBV25-1 and TRBJ2-7; unclear D gene. The CDR3 spans 12 residues. Germline-derived CDR1 and CDR2 are MGHDK and SYGVNS. V was shortened by 4 bases and J by 8 bases, with 12 bases between the two germline ends.